This section outlines one TCR beta chain sequence together with its context. Germline assignment: CDR1 SGHRS and CDR2 YFSETQ. The CDR3 is made up of 15 amino acids. After removal of 0 bases from V and 1 base from J, the junction contained 3 bases not matched to a gene. The data were obtained in a study of OX40 agonist ivuxolimab in advanced cancers. Study-level information: Given to patients was ivuxolimab, an agonistic anti-OX40 (CD134) antibody.

TCRdb's copy holds only in-frame clones and misses some; the assay was immunoSEQ multiplex PCR. Of about 150,000 clones in the sample, roughly 94% were seen once. This specimen consisted of CD4+ or CD8+ T cells sorted from blood, obtained in a trial of the OX40 agonist ivuxolimab. The chain links TRBV5-1 to TRBJ2-5; 7 positions agree with TRBD1. The clonotype was recovered from an adult with an advanced solid tumor such as melanoma, head and neck, liver or kidney cancer. The DNA for the CDR3 is TGCGCCAGCAGCTTGGCTACAGGGGTCCAAGAGACCCAGTACTTC. Its translation is CASSLATGVQETQYF.